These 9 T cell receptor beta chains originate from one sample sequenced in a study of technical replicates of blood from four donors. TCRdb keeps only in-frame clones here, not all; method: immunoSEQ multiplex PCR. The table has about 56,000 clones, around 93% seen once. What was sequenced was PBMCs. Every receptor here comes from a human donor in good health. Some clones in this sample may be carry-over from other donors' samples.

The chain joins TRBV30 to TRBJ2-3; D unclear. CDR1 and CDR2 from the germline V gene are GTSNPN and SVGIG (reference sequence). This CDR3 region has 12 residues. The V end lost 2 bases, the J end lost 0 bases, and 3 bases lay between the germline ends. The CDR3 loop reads CAWSPSTDTQYF. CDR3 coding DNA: TGTGCCTGGAGTCCTAGCACAGATACGCAGTATTTT.

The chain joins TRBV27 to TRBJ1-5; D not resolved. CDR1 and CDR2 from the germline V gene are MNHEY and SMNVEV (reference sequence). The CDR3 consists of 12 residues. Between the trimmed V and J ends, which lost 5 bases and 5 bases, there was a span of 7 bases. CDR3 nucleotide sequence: TGTGCCAGCAGTGCACACGATCAGCCCCAGCATTTT. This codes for CASSAHDQPQHF.

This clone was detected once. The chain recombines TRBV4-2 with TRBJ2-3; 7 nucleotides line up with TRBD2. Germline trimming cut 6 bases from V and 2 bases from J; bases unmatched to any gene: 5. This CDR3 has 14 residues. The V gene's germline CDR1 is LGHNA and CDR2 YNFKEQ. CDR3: CASRASGDTDTQYF. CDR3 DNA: TGTGCCAGCAGGGCTAGCGGCGACACAGATACGCAGTATTTT.

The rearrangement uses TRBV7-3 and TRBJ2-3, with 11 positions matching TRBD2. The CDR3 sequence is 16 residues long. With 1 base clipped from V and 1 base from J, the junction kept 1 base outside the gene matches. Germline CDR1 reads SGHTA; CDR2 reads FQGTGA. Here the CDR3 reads CASSLNSGRGTDTQYF. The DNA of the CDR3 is TGTGCCAGCAGCTTAAATAGCGGGAGGGGCACAGATACGCAGTATTTT.

The DNA of the CDR3 is TGTGCCAGCAGCATAGGGACAGGCCGATATGGCTACACCTTC. It codes for CASSIGTGRYGYTF. The rearrangement links TRBV11-1 to TRBJ1-2; 8 nucleotides line up with TRBD1. Trimming at V came to 5 bases and at J to 5 bases, leaving 7 bases not matched to a gene. The CDR3 loop spans 14 amino acids. In germline, CDR1 is SGHAT, CDR2 FQDESV (reference sequence).

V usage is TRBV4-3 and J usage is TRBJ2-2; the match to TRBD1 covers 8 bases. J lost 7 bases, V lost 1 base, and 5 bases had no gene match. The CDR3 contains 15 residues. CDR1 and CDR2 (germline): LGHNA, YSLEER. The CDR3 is CASSQVRTGIGELFF. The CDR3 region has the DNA TGCGCCAGCAGCCAAGTTAGGACAGGGATCGGGGAGCTGTTTTTT.

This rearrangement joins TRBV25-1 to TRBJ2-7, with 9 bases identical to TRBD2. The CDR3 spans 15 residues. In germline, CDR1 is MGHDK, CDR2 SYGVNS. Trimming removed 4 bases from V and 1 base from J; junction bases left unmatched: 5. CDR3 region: CASSGLTSGSYEQYF. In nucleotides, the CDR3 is TGTGCCAGCAGTGGATTGACTAGCGGTTCCTACGAGCAGTACTTC.

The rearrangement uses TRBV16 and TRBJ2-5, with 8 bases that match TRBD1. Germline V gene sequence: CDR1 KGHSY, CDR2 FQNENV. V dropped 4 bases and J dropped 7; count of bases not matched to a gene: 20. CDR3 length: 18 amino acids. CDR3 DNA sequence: TGTGCCAGCAGCCCGACCTGGACAGGGAAATTCCAAGAATCGACCCAGTACTTC. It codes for CASSPTWTGKFQESTQYF.

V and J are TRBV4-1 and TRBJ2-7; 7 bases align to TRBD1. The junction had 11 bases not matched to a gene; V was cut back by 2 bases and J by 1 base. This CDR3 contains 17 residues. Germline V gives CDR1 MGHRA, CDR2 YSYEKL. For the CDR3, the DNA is TGCGCCAGCAGCCAAAGCGTTACGGACAGGCGATCCTACGAGCAGTACTTC. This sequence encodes CASSQSVTDRRSYEQYF.